This T cell receptor (beta chain) stems from a study of cytotoxic CD8 clonotypes in ibrutinib-treated CLL. For the study at large: Once patients had received a median around 12 months of treatment, range 6 to 36, response samples were obtained.

Study findings and constraints: Baseline-level clonality went beyond age-matched healthy donors and moved in step with circulating CD8+ T-cell counts. At progression, clonality fell back toward baseline after rising at ibrutinib response. The public clonotypes identified were infrequent and showed contraction or stability on treatment.

TCRdb's copy holds only in-frame clones and misses some; the assay was immunoSEQ multiplex PCR. Among around 70,000 clones listed, approximately 87% were seen once. This clone appeared a few times. The antigen is unknown. The sequence was collected from a human donor with chronic lymphocytic leukemia. The starting material was PBMCs, obtained after 24 months of ibrutinib treatment.

CDR3 in amino acids: CASSQEWRRERGADTQYF. DNA for the CDR3: TGTGCCAGCAGCCAAGAGTGGCGGCGGGAGAGAGGAGCGGATACGCAGTATTTT. V gene TRBV4-2 combines with J gene TRBJ2-3; TRBD2 matches 7 bases. J gave up 6 bases and V 0 bases, and 15 bases lay outside the gene matches. The CDR3 contains 18 residues. Germline V gene sequence: CDR1 LGHNA, CDR2 YNFKEQ.